A selection of T cell receptor beta chains follows, all from one sample in a study of response to subunit inactivated influenza vaccine. TCRdb used MiXCR to reprocess the RT-PCR reads, holding one entry per CDR3 protein. The sample holds 630,000 or so distinct CDR3 sequences; about a sixth are singletons and the top ten take under 14%. The specimen was PBMCs from blood, collected 11 to 12 days after vaccination. The receptors derive from a man aged 45-65 years who received an inactivated influenza vaccine. Each CDR3 is given with its conserved first and last residue. A D gene is named only where the DNA matches it firmly. Not all rows give a size; the values are once, few, many and, for expanded clones, a class.

clone size	J gene	V gene	D gene	CDR3 DNA	CDR3 protein
few	TRBJ2-5	TRBV29-1	-	TGCAGCGTTGTGGGACTGGCGGGGAAAGAGACCCAGTACTTC	CSVVGLAGKETQYF
few	TRBJ1-1	TRBV15	-	TGTGCCACCAGCCTAACTCCTAACACTGAAGCTTTCTTT	CATSLTPNTEAFF
few	TRBJ2-7	TRBV10-3	-	TGTGCCATCAGTGTGACAGACTACGAGCAGTACTTC	CAISVTDYEQYF
few	TRBJ2-2	TRBV7-6	-	TGTGCCAGCAGCTTAGAGGTAGCGACCGGGGAGCTGTTTTTT	CASSLEVATGELFF
-	TRBJ2-7	TRBV15	-	TGTGCCACCAGCAGCCGCGTTTTTGCCTACGAGCAGTACTTC	CATSSRVFAYEQYF
-	TRBJ2-3	TRBV10-3	-	TGTGCCATCAGTGAACCCCATGGGGGATCGGATACGCAGTATTTT	CAISEPHGGSDTQYF
-	TRBJ1-5	TRBV20-1	-	TGCAGTGCTCTACGAATTCACGGGGGACCCTACAATCAGCCCCAGCATTTT	CSALRIHGGPYNQPQHF
many	TRBJ1-1	TRBV12-3/TRBV12-4	-	TGTGCCAGCAGTTTGAAGGGGCAGTCGGCTGAAGCTTTCTTT	CASSLKGQSAEAFF
many	TRBJ2-7	TRBV5-1	-	TGCGCCAGCAGCTTGGGACTAGTCTACGAGCAGTACTTC	CASSLGLVYEQYF
-	TRBJ2-6	TRBV18	-	TGTGCCAGCTCACCAACCTCTCGCGGGGCCAACGTCCTGACTTTC	CASSPTSRGANVLTF
-	TRBJ2-1	TRBV24-1	-	TGTGCCACCGCTCTCGGTCCCAATGAGCAGTTCTTC	CATALGPNEQFF
few	TRBJ1-4	TRBV9	-	TGTGCCAGCAGCGTAGCGTGGGGGTCGAATGAAAAACTGTTTTTT	CASSVAWGSNEKLFF
-	TRBJ2-1	TRBV20-1	-	TGCAGTGCTAGAAGGGGGGATTACTGGTACAATGAGCAGTTCTTC	CSARRGDYWYNEQFF
few	TRBJ2-1	TRBV12-5	TRBD2	TGTGCTAGTGGTTTGCTCGTTGGGAGGGGCGGCAATGAGCAGTTCTTC	CASGLLVGRGGNEQFF
-	TRBJ2-2	TRBV20-1	-	TGCAGTGCTAGAGCTTACCGACCTGGGACCGGGGAGCTGTTTTTT	CSARAYRPGTGELFF
-	TRBJ2-3	TRBV6-4	-	TGTGCCAGCAGGAAAGATCCTAGCACAGATACACAGTATTTT	CASRKDPSTDTQYF
-	TRBJ1-1	TRBV29-1	-	TGCAGCGGCACCCGGGACACTGAAGCTTTCTTT	CSGTRDTEAFF
-	TRBJ2-2	TRBV5-1	-	TGCGCCAGCAGCTTGGCGGCATTCCCCGGGGAGCTGTTTTTT	CASSLAAFPGELFF
-	TRBJ1-1	TRBV5-6	-	TGTGCCAGCAGGTACGGTCTGGACACTGAAGCTTTCTTT	CASRYGLDTEAFF
few	TRBJ2-5	TRBV11-3	-	TGTGCCAGTAGTCCGGCGGGGGCGCGGGGCTTGGAGACCCAGTACTTC	CASSPAGARGLETQYF
-	TRBJ1-1	TRBV4-3	-	TGCGCCAGCAGCCAACTCCTCCTCAGGGACCTGAACACTGAAGCTTTCTTT	CASSQLLLRDLNTEAFF
many	TRBJ1-1	TRBV5-1	-	TGCGCCAGCAGCTTGGCGGGCTCCGGCACTGAAGCTTTCTTT	CASSLAGSGTEAFF
-	TRBJ2-4	TRBV13	-	TGTGCCAGCAGCAACAGGCGTTTAGCCAAAAACATTCAGTACTTC	CASSNRRLAKNIQYF